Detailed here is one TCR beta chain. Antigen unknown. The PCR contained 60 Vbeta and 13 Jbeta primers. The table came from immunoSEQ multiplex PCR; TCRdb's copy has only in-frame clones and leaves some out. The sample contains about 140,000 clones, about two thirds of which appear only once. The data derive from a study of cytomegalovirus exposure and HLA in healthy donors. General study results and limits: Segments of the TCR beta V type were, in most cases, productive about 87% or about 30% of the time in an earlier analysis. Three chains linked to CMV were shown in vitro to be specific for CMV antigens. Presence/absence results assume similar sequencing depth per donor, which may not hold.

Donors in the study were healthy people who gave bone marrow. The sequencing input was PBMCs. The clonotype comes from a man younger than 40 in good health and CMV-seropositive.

The CDR3 bases are TGTGCCAGCAGTTTCCCCCTTGATGAAAAACTGTTTTTT. This translates into CASSFPLDEKLFF. The chain has TRBV28 and TRBJ1-4; D unresolved. The CDR3 contains 13 residues. V dropped 3 bases and J dropped 6 bases, with 8 bases sitting between them. The germline gives CDR1 MDHEN, CDR2 SYDVKM.